The T cell receptor (beta chain) described here comes from a study of blood T cells in healthy people across ages. As for the study in general: About one barcoded beta molecule was captured per two T cells (by template switching). Study-wide points: Naive and antigen-experienced cells were not separated, limiting conclusive comparison. Getting older went along with TCR beta diversity per million T cells dropping roughly linearly.

Concerning this clonotype: The antigen is unknown.

Combining a sample-barcoded 5' primer with a J-beta primer mix, a second PCR ran for roughly 7 to 11 cycles. Each CDR3 protein is one row after TCRdb ran MiXCR on the 5' RACE reads. The data show some 1,800,000 distinct CDR3 sequences, approximately 39% seen once. What was sequenced was blood. The sequence was collected from a human donor in good health.

CDR3 nucleotide sequence: TGTGCCAGCAGCCCATTTGGGACAGGGGGTAGCTATGGCTACACCTTC. Protein sequence: CASSPFGTGGSYGYTF. The chain combines TRBV7-9 with TRBJ1-2, with 11 nucleotides matching TRBD1. V gave up 5 bases and J gave up 4 bases; unmatched junction bases: 9. The V gene's germline CDR1 is SEHNR and CDR2 FQNEAQ (reference sequence). CDR3 length: 16 residues.